The rows below give T cell receptor beta chains drawn from one sample of a study of blood T cell repertoires in COVID-19. TCRdb's table, derived via immunoSEQ multiplex PCR, lists solely in-frame clones and lacks some. The table shows around 270,000 clones, with roughly 84% occurring only once. Sequenced sample: peripheral blood. The receptors shown here come from a person aged 65 to 85 with COVID-19, enrolled during active disease. Both conserved end residues are part of each CDR3. A D gene is named only where the DNA matches it firmly. For some rows the clone size is stated as once, few or many, or as a class when expanded; others skip it.

>TRBV7-8|TRBD2|NA|TRBJ2-2
TGTGCCAGCAGCCCAGTATGGCTAGCGGCCCACAAGCAGAACACCGGGGAGCTGTTTTTT
CASSPVWLAAHKQNTGELFF
>TRBV19|NA|NA|TRBJ1-6
TGTGCCAGTAGCCCGGACGGGGGGGGTGCAGTAGTTTCACCCCTCCACTTT
CASSPDGGGAVVSPLHF
>TRBV5-5|NA|NA|TRBJ2-1
TGTGCCAGCAGCTTGGGAGGTCTTTTGTACAATGAGCAGTTCTTC
CASSLGGLLYNEQFF
>TRBV7-9|NA|NA|TRBJ2-5
TGTGCCAGCAGCTTACTAGCGAAGGAGACCCAGTACTTC
CASSLLAKETQYF
>TRBV4-1|TRBD1|NA|TRBJ1-4
TGCGCCAGCAGCCAAACCGGGACAGGGTCTGAAAAACTGTTTTTT
CASSQTGTGSEKLFF
>TRBV19|TRBD1|NA|TRBJ1-4
TGTGCCAGTAGTATTGGGACAGGGGGCCATGAAAAACTGTTTTTT
CASSIGTGGHEKLFF
>TRBV7-6|NA|NA|TRBJ2-3
TGTGCCAGCAGCCCCAGCTATGACAAAACTACAGATACGCAGTATTTT
CASSPSYDKTTDTQYF
>TRBV24-1|TRBD1|NA|TRBJ2-7
TGTGCCACCAGTGACTATACTAGGGACAGGGGTTCCTACGAGCAGTACTTC
CATSDYTRDRGSYEQYF
>TRBV9|NA|NA|TRBJ2-7
TGTGCCAGCAGCCAGGGAGGCGGGTACGAGCAGTACTTC
CASSQGGGYEQYF
>TRBV3-1/TRBV3-2|NA|NA|TRBJ2-3
TGTGCCAGCAGCCTCGGGACTGGCCAGAGAGATACGCAGTATTTT
CASSLGTGQRDTQYF
>TRBV6-1|NA|once|TRBJ1-6
TGTGCCAGCAGTGAGACCAGGGTCAATTCACCCCTCCACTTT
CASSETRVNSPLHF
>TRBV7-8|TRBD2|NA|TRBJ2-5
TGTGCCAGCAGCCCACTGGGGGGGGTCCCAGAGACCCAGTACTTC
CASSPLGGVPETQYF
>TRBV7-2|TRBD1|NA|TRBJ1-6
TGTGCCAGCAGCTCGACAGGGTATTCACCCCTCCACTTT
CASSSTGYSPLHF
>TRBV6-2/TRBV6-3|TRBD1|NA|TRBJ2-3
TGTGCCAGCAGCCCCGCCGGGACAGGGGGCACAGATACGCAGTATTTT
CASSPAGTGGTDTQYF
>TRBV11-1|TRBD1|NA|TRBJ1-3
TGTGCCAGCAGCGACAGGGGAGCAGGAAACACCATATATTTT
CASSDRGAGNTIYF
>TRBV7-2|NA|NA|TRBJ2-1
TGTGCCAGCAGCTTAGCGGGTCTGGTCAGGCAACCAGTGGAGCAGTTCTTC
CASSLAGLVRQPVEQFF
>TRBV7-8|NA|NA|TRBJ2-3
TGTGCCAGCAGCTTAGCTAGCGGTAGAGATACGCAGTATTTT
CASSLASGRDTQYF
>TRBV18|TRBD1|NA|TRBJ1-4
TGTGCCAGCTCGACAGGGGGGAGAGGAAAACTGTTTTTT
CASSTGGRGKLFF
>TRBV19|TRBD2|NA|TRBJ2-1
TGTGCCAGTACCAGGGGACTAGCGGGAGACAATGAGCAGTTCTTC
CASTRGLAGDNEQFF
>TRBV15|NA|NA|TRBJ2-1
TGTGCCACCAGCAGGGACCTCAGGGACTATGAGCAGTTCTTC
CATSRDLRDYEQFF
>TRBV18|TRBD1|NA|TRBJ2-5
TGTGCCAGCTCACCACTGGACAGGGGGGAGACCCAGTACTTC
CASSPLDRGETQYF
>TRBV7-9|NA|NA|TRBJ2-5
TGTGCCAGCAGCTTATTTTCAGGGAAGGAGACCCAGTACTTC
CASSLFSGKETQYF
>TRBV11-2|TRBD1|NA|TRBJ1-1
TGTGCCAGCAGCCCCGGCGGGACAGGGAACACTGAAGCTTTCTTT
CASSPGGTGNTEAFF
>TRBV5-4|NA|NA|TRBJ1-6
TGTGCCAGCAGCTTCGGGGGGGAGGGTGTGGATTCACCCCTCCACTTT
CASSFGGEGVDSPLHF
>TRBV28|NA|NA|TRBJ1-2
TGTGCCAGCAGTTCAGCTGGCGGAGCACGGCGGAACTATGGCTACACCTTC
CASSSAGGARRNYGYTF
>TRBV7-2|TRBD2|NA|TRBJ2-7
TGTGCCAGCAGCTTGGCAGCGGGAGGGTACGAGCAGTACTTC
CASSLAAGGYEQYF
>TRBV6-1|TRBD1|NA|TRBJ2-7
TGTGCCAGCAGCCGCCGGGACAGGGGGCCGGAGCAGTACTTC
CASSRRDRGPEQYF
>TRBV4-2|NA|NA|TRBJ2-7
TGTGCCAGCAGCCGACCGGGGGGCGGGATTTACGAGCAGTACTTC
CASSRPGGGIYEQYF
>TRBV6-5|TRBD1|NA|TRBJ1-2
TGTGCCAGCAGCCTCCAGGGGGCGCTTAACTATGGCTACACCTTC
CASSLQGALNYGYTF
>TRBV11-2|NA|NA|TRBJ1-1
TGTGCCAGCAGCTCGCAGGGGACTGAAGCTTTCTTT
CASSSQGTEAFF
>TRBV6-2/TRBV6-3|TRBD1|NA|TRBJ1-1
TGTGCCAGCACCCCCCGGGCAGGGGGCATGAACACTGAAGCTTTCTTT
CASTPRAGGMNTEAFF
>TRBV6-2/TRBV6-3|TRBD2|NA|TRBJ2-5
TGTGCCAGCAGTCAAGGACTAGTCCTAGAGACCCAGTACTTC
CASSQGLVLETQYF
>TRBV6-1|TRBD1|NA|TRBJ1-6
TGTGCCAGCAGTGAATTCCGCCTGACAGGGAATAATTCACCCCTCCACTTT
CASSEFRLTGNNSPLHF
>TRBV19|TRBD1|NA|TRBJ2-1
TGTGCCAGTAGTCTCACAGGGGTCTCCTACAATGAGCAGTTCTTC
CASSLTGVSYNEQFF
>TRBV27|NA|NA|TRBJ2-7
TGTGCCGTCGGTGACGAGCAGTACTTC
CAVGDEQYF
>TRBV6-5|NA|NA|TRBJ2-7
TGTGCCAGCAGCCGGGGTGTCAACGAGCAGTACTTC
CASSRGVNEQYF
>TRBV6-5|NA|NA|TRBJ1-3
TGTGCCACCACAGTTACCTTGTCAGGGGGAAACACCATATATTTT
CATTVTLSGGNTIYF
>TRBV19|NA|NA|TRBJ1-5
TGTGCCAGTAGTCCCCCCAGAACAACTAGGAATCAGCCCCAGCATTTT
CASSPPRTTRNQPQHF
>TRBV6-5|TRBD1|once|TRBJ1-6
TGTGCCAGCAGTCCTCGCAGGGGGGACAAATCACCCCTCCACTTT
CASSPRRGDKSPLHF
>TRBV5-1|TRBD2|NA|TRBJ2-5
TGCGCCAGCAGCTTGGGTACTAGCGGCCACCAAGAGACCCAGTACTTC
CASSLGTSGHQETQYF
>TRBV7-2|TRBD1|NA|TRBJ2-2
TGTGCCAGCAGCTCGCTCGGACAGGGCCGGGAGCTGTTTTTT
CASSSLGQGRELFF
>TRBV6-2/TRBV6-3|NA|NA|TRBJ1-1
TGTGCCAGCAGTACCACTGCCACTGAAGCTTTCTTT
CASSTTATEAFF
>TRBV4-3|NA|NA|TRBJ1-6
TGCGCCAGCAGCCAGACCCGGGACAAATATACGGTATCACCCCTCCACTTT
CASSQTRDKYTVSPLHF
>TRBV5-1|TRBD1|NA|TRBJ2-7
TGCGCCAGCAGCTTCGGGACAGCGTCCGACGAGCAGTACTTC
CASSFGTASDEQYF
>TRBV7-6|TRBD2|NA|TRBJ2-7
TGTGCCAGCAGCCCCGGACTAGCGGGAGGGTGGGTCTCCTACGAGCAGTACTTC
CASSPGLAGGWVSYEQYF
>TRBV6-5|TRBD1|NA|TRBJ1-1
TGTGCCACCACAGGGGTGAACACTGAAGCTTTCTTT
CATTGVNTEAFF
>TRBV6-6|TRBD1|NA|TRBJ1-2
TGTGCCAGCAGTCCCGGGACAGAGCGCTATGGCTACACCTTC
CASSPGTERYGYTF
>TRBV9|NA|once|TRBJ2-1
TGTGCCAGCAGCGTCGGACTAACCAATGAGCAGTTCTTC
CASSVGLTNEQFF
>TRBV7-2|NA|NA|TRBJ1-5
TGTGCCAGCAGCCAGAGGGCGGGAGATCAGCCCCAGCATTTT
CASSQRAGDQPQHF
>TRBV28|TRBD2|NA|TRBJ2-7
TGTGCCAGCAGTTTTAGGCGGGAGGGCCCTCACGAGCAGTACTTC
CASSFRREGPHEQYF
>TRBV11-1|TRBD1|NA|TRBJ2-3
TGTGCCAGCAGCTTCCAGTGGCAGGGGGCGGATACGCAGTATTTT
CASSFQWQGADTQYF
>TRBV30|NA|NA|TRBJ1-1
TGTGCCTGGAGTAGGGGTGTCACTGAAGCTTTCTTT
CAWSRGVTEAFF
>TRBV28|NA|NA|TRBJ1-5
TGTGCCAGCAGTTTACTAAATCCTAGGCAGCCCCAGCATTTT
CASSLLNPRQPQHF
>TRBV6-1|NA|NA|TRBJ1-5
TGTGCCAGCAGTGAAGCGGCGGGGGCTCAGCCCCAGCATTTT
CASSEAAGAQPQHF
>TRBV5-1|TRBD1|NA|TRBJ2-1
TGCGCCAGCTGGTTCGGGACAGCCGCATACAATGAGCAGTTCTTC
CASWFGTAAYNEQFF
>TRBV5-1|TRBD1|NA|TRBJ1-4
TGCGCCAGCAGCTTGTGGGGGGACAGGGCCCTCTCAAATGAAAAACTGTTTTTT
CASSLWGDRALSNEKLFF